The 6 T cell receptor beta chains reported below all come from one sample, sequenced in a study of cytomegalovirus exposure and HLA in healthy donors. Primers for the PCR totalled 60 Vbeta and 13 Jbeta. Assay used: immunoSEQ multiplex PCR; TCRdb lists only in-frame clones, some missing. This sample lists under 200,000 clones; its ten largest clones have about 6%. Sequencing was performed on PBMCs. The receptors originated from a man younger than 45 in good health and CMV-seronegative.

The CDR3 is CAWSLTGDYGYTF. Here the CDR3 DNA reads TGTGCCTGGAGTTTGACAGGGGACTATGGCTACACCTTC. This sequence joins TRBV30 and TRBJ1-2, with 8 bases aligning to TRBD1. CDR1 GTSNPN and CDR2 SVGIG come from the germline V gene (reference sequence). Trimming cost V 2 bases and J 3 bases; bases outside gene matches: 2. The CDR3 loop spans 13 amino acids.

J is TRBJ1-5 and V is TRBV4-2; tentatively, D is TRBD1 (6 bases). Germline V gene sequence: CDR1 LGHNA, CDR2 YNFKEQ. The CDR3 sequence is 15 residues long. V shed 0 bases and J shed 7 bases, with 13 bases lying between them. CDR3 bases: TGTGCCAGCAGCCAAGATAGGGGGGGGTGGCAGCCCCAGCATTTT. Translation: CASSQDRGGWQPQHF.

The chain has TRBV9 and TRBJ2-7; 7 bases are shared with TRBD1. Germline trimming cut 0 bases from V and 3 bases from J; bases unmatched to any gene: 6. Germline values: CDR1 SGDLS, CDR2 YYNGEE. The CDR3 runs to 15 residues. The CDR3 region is CASSVEMGQFYEQYF. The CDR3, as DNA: TGTGCCAGCAGCGTAGAAATGGGACAGTTCTACGAGCAGTACTTC.

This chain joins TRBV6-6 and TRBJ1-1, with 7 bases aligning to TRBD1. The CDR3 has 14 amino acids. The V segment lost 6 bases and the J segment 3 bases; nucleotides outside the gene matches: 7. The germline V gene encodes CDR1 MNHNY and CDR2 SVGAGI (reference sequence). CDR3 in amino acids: CASSDPGQHTEAFF. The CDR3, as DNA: TGTGCCAGCAGCGATCCGGGACAGCACACTGAAGCTTTCTTT.

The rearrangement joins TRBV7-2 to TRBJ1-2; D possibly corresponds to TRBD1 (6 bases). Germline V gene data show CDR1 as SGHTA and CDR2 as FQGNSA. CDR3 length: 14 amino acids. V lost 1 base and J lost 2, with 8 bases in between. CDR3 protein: CASSLEQGNYGYTF. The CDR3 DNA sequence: TGTGCCAGCAGCTTAGAGCAGGGGAACTATGGCTACACCTTC.

CDR3 sequence: CTSSQDSKALVINPSTDTQYF. CDR3 DNA: TGCACCAGCAGCCAAGACTCCAAAGCGTTGGTAATCAATCCTAGCACAGATACGCAGTATTTT. V is TRBV1 and J is TRBJ2-3; the table gives TRBD2 as D, unverified against the DNA. TRBV1 is designated a pseudogene. CDR3 length equals 21 residues.